This T cell receptor beta chain came from a study of control samples from healthy donors and cancer patients. Profiled with immunoSEQ multiplex PCR; TCRdb holds only in-frame clones, not every one. The sample includes fewer than 95,000 clones, 70% to 90% of them seen just once. The sequence came from a young man in good health. Sequencing was carried out using blood.

CDR3 nucleotide sequence: TGTGCCAGCAGGACCTGGACCGAAGAGACCCAGTACTTC. Its translation: CASRTWTEETQYF. This chain uses TRBV12-3 or TRBV12-4 with TRBJ2-5; unclear D gene. The CDR3 sequence is 13 residues long. With 6 bases removed from V and 3 bases from J, the gap between germline ends came to 11 bases.